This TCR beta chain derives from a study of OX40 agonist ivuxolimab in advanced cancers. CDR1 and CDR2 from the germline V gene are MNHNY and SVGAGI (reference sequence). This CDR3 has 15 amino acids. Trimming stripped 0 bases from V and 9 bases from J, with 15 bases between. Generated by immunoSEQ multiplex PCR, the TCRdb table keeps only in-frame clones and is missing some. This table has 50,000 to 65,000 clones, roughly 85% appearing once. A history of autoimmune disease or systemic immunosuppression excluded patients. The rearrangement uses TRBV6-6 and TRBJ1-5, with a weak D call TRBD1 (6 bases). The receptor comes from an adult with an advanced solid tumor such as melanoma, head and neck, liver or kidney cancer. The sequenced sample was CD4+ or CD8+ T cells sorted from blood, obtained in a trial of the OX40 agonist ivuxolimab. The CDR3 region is CASSYSTGRGGPQHF. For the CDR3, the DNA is TGTGCCAGCAGTTACTCGACGGGCAGGGGAGGGCCCCAGCATTTT.